The 29 T cell receptor beta chains given below trace back to one sample, sequenced in a study of breast tumors, draining lymph nodes, adjacent tissues. Breast cancer patients provided tissue from their axillary draining lymph nodes. TCRdb re-derived calls from the multiplex PCR reads in MiXCR, one entry per CDR3 protein. The sample has 100,000 to 150,000 distinct CDR3 sequences, around 20% seen once. The sequenced material came from axillary lymph node tissue. The receptors here all came from a female donor with breast cancer. Some clones in this sample may be carry-over from other donors' samples.

A note on this clonotype: A read error may be the cause here, since a much bigger clone is one base away. The chain employs TRBV10-3 and TRBJ1-2; possibly TRBD1 for D (6 bases). The germline V gene encodes CDR1 ENHRY and CDR2 SYGVKD. CDR3 length: 13 residues. CDR3 DNA: TGTGCCATCAGTATGGACAGAGACTATGGCTACATCTTC. This encodes CAISMDRDYGYIF.

This clonotype has a count of ten or more. The CDR3 sequence is CASSLALGTGDNSPLHF. The CDR3 nucleotides read TGTGCCAGCAGCTTAGCGCTCGGGACAGGGGATAATTCACCCCTCCACTTT. This chain links TRBV7-9 with TRBJ1-6; 10 bases line up with TRBD1. The CDR3 runs to 17 residues. The germline V gene has CDR1 SEHNR and CDR2 FQNEAQ (reference sequence). Losses at the gene ends were 0 bases for V and 5 bases for J; bases not matched to a gene: 4.

In this sample, this clonotype turned up many times. V gene TRBV11-2 combines with J gene TRBJ2-1, with D tentatively TRBD2 (5 bases). V was clipped by 3 bases and J by 4 bases, with 7 bases between them. The germline V gene encodes CDR1 SGHAT and CDR2 FQNNGV. This CDR3 is built from 13 residues. Written as DNA, the CDR3 is TGTGCCAGCAGCTTCGGGGTATACAATGAGCAGTTCTTC. This encodes CASSFGVYNEQFF.

The table lists this clonotype with many counts. The rearrangement uses TRBV14 and TRBJ2-7, with TRBD2 matching over 13 bases. The trim removed 7 bases at V and 3 bases at J, leaving 3 bases unmatched. CDR1 and CDR2 (germline): SGHDN, FVKESK. This CDR3 has 14 amino acids. The CDR3 DNA is TGTGCCAGCAAGAGGACTAGCGGGAGCTACGAGCAGTACTTC. Translating it yields CASKRTSGSYEQYF.

A word on this clonotype: A much larger clonotype is one base distant, so this may be a read error. This rearrangement joins TRBV5-6 to TRBJ2-2; D remains ambiguous. Per the germline V gene, CDR1 is SGHDT and CDR2 is YYEEEE. The CDR3 covers 16 residues. This chain's CDR3 is CAGSLDPSFPTGELFF. CDR3 in DNA: TGTGCCGGCAGCTTGGATCCTTCCTTCCCCACCGGGGAGCTGTTTTTT.

This clonotype occurred many times. The rearrangement uses TRBV9 and TRBJ1-3; 7 bases map to TRBD1. The germline gives CDR1 SGDLS, CDR2 YYNGEE. The CDR3 is 14 residues long. The V and J ends lost 1 base and 3 bases, in that order; junction bases with no gene match: 1. CDR3 DNA: TGTGCCAGCAGCGTACAGGGGGTTGGAAACACCATATATTTT. Its protein product is CASSVQGVGNTIYF.

The chain is built from TRBV7-9 and TRBJ2-1, with D possibly TRBD2 on 6 matching bases. CDR1 is SEHNR and CDR2 is FQNEAQ in the germline V gene (reference sequence). V was pared by 5 bases and J by 8 bases, with 22 bases between. The CDR3 is made up of 16 amino acids. CDR3 protein: CASSIGPAGPLDEQFF. In DNA form, the CDR3 reads TGTGCCAGCAGCATAGGACCAGCGGGCCCTTTGGATGAGCAGTTCTTC.

Concerning this clonotype: One base away lies a much larger clone, so this may be a sequencing read error. Since the CDR3 does not end with the conserved phenylalanine or tryptophan, this likely comes from a read error. The J gene is TRBJ2-3, the V gene TRBV24-1, with 9 bases identical to TRBD1. The germline CDR1 and CDR2 sequences are KGHDR and SFDVKD. Unmatched junction bases numbered 9, after V lost 4 bases and J lost 5 bases. This CDR3 is 16 amino acids long. Here the CDR3 DNA reads TGTGCCACCAGTGAGGCCGGGACAGGGAGGGAAGATACGCAGTATTCT. Its translation: CATSEAGTGREDTQYS.

About this clonotype itself: Possible read error: a much larger clone is one base away. The rearrangement joins TRBV19 to TRBJ1-2, with a weak D call TRBD1 (6 bases). Germline loops: CDR1 LNHDA, CDR2 SQIVND (reference sequence). The CDR3 is 18 amino acids. CDR3 nucleotides: TGTGCCAGTAGTACGGACCCGGACAGACCGCTAACTAACTATGGCTACGCCTTC. Its protein is CASSTDPDRPLTNYGYAF.

This clonotype was detected a few times. The V call is TRBV24-1, the J call TRBJ2-1, with D perhaps matching TRBD1 (5 bases). The CDR3 is 12 amino acids. V dropped 6 bases and J dropped 7 bases, with 9 bases sitting between them. Germline V CDR1 and CDR2: KGHDR, SFDVKD. CDR3 sequence: CATSPGPNEQFF. The CDR3 DNA is TGTGCCACCAGTCCAGGGCCAAATGAGCAGTTCTTC.

This clonotype was counted at least ten times. The chain joins TRBV12-3 or TRBV12-4 to TRBJ1-2; 8 positions match TRBD1. The CDR3 runs 14 residues. V dropped 6 bases and J dropped 8; count of bases not matched to a gene: 11. The CDR3 DNA is TGTGCCAGCAGATACGGACAGGGCGGGAGCGGCTACACCTTC. Amino acid sequence: CASRYGQGGSGYTF.

As concerns this clonotype: A much larger clone differs by one base, so this may be a read error. The CDR3: CASSLELAGDPFGGDEQYF. DNA for the CDR3: TGTGCCAGCAGCTTAGAACTAGCGGGAGACCCATTCGGCGGCGACGAGCAGTACTTC. This chain connects TRBV7-2 to TRBJ2-7, with 11 bases that match TRBD2. Trimming removed 1 base from V and 5 bases from J; junction bases left unmatched: 16. CDR3 size: 19 residues. Per germline, CDR1 SGHTA and CDR2 FQGNSA. Variable domain in full (rest from reference TRBV7-2 and TRBJ2-7): GAGVSQSPSNKVTEKGKDVELRCDPISGHTALYWYRQSLGQGLEFLIYFQGNSAPDKSGLPSDRFSAERTGGSVSTLTIQRTQQEDSAVYLCASSLELAGDPFGGDEQYFGPGTRLTVT.

This clonotype was seen many times. The rearrangement joins TRBV6-5 to TRBJ1-3, with no clear D. Germline loops: CDR1 MNHEY, CDR2 SVGAGI. This CDR3 has 14 amino acids. The V gene lost 6 bases and the J gene lost 0 bases, with 9 bases spanning the gap. The CDR3 protein is CASRSQASGNTIYF. CDR3 bases: TGTGCCAGCAGGTCTCAGGCCTCTGGAAACACCATATATTTT.

There are many counts of this clonotype. The chain joins TRBV20-1 to TRBJ2-3; 7 bases are a match to TRBD2. Per the germline V gene, CDR1 is DFQATT and CDR2 is SNEGSKA (reference sequence). V shed 5 bases and J 4 bases; nucleotides not matched to a gene: 9. This CDR3 comprises 14 residues. As DNA, the CDR3 is TGCAGTGCTCCATGGCGGGAGCGATCAGATACGCAGTATTTT. Translated: CSAPWRERSDTQYF.

This clonotype was recorded many times. V gene TRBV28 combines with J gene TRBJ1-2; D ambiguous. The germline CDR1 and CDR2 sequences are MDHEN and SYDVKM. V lost 1 base to trimming and J lost 1 base, with 13 bases between them. The CDR3 runs 16 residues. CDR3 nucleotides: TGTGCCAGCAGTTTATCCAATTTAATTGTTAACTATGGCTACACCTTC. This sequence encodes CASSLSNLIVNYGYTF.

This clonotype was counted at least ten times. The rearrangement joins TRBV10-3 to TRBJ2-7, with 10 bases identical to TRBD2. V dropped 3 bases and J dropped 3; count of bases not matched to a gene: 2. The CDR3 runs 14 residues. Germline-derived CDR1 and CDR2 are ENHRY and SYGVKD. The CDR3 DNA sequence: TGTGCCATCAGTGAACTAGCGGGGAACTACGAGCAGTACTTC. Amino acids: CAISELAGNYEQYF.

About this clonotype: At one end the junction does not follow the germline gene, possibly because of a read error. The chain links TRBV6-5 to TRBJ2-6, with a possible D match to TRBD2 (8 bases). Germline V gives CDR1 MNHEY, CDR2 SVGAGI. The CDR3 length is 20 residues. The CDR3 reads CASSYSTGGGKFSGANVPTF. The DNA for the CDR3 is TGTGCCAGCAGTTACTCGACGGGAGGGGGCAAATTCTCTGGGGCCAACGTCCCGACTTTC.

This clonotype has a count of ten or more. The chain's CDR3 is CATSRGDRDTGELFF. CDR3 sequence (DNA): TGTGCCACCAGCAGAGGGGACAGGGACACCGGGGAGCTGTTTTTT. The chain joins TRBV15 to TRBJ2-2, with TRBD1 identical over 9 bases. The length of the CDR3 is 15 residues. J was trimmed by 3 bases and V by 1 base; bases with no gene match: 0. Germline V lookup: CDR1 LNHNV, CDR2 YYDKDF (reference sequence).

This clonotype was seen repeatedly, ten times or more. The rearrangement joins TRBV10-3 to TRBJ2-2; weak D call: TRBD1 (6 bases). The CDR3 spans 14 residues. Germline assignment: CDR1 ENHRY and CDR2 SYGVKD. V dropped 6 bases and J dropped 5 bases, with 13 bases sitting between them. CDR3 in amino acids: CAISQGTWTGELFF. The CDR3 bases are TGTGCCATCAGCCAGGGGACGTGGACCGGGGAGCTGTTTTTT.

The chain carries TRBV20-1 and TRBJ2-7, with 12 bases fitting TRBD2. The V segment lost 6 bases and the J segment 5 bases; nucleotides outside the gene matches: 8. The CDR3 loop spans 14 amino acids. CDR1 and CDR2 (germline): DFQATT, SNEGSKA (reference sequence). The CDR3 bases are TGCAGTGCCCGGACTAGCGGGACTCGCGACGAGCAGTACTTC. Amino acids: CSARTSGTRDEQYF.

This clonotype was detected ten times or more. The genes are TRBV4-3 and TRBJ2-1; D is ambiguous. The V gene's germline CDR1 is LGHNA and CDR2 YSLEER. The CDR3 totals 16 residues. The V end was cut by 0 bases, the J end by 4 bases, with 13 bases between. CDR3 nucleotides: TGCGCCAGCAGCCAAGAATCCACTATCCGGTACAATGAGCAGTTCTTC. Residues: CASSQESTIRYNEQFF.

This clonotype was observed many times. The chain carries TRBV7-2 and TRBJ1-2; 7 bases line up with TRBD1. V was clipped by 3 bases and J by 4 bases; unmatched bases: 8. Germline CDR1 and CDR2: SGHTA and FQGNSA. There are 15 residues in the CDR3. The CDR3 region is CASSFNRGFAYGYTF. Here the CDR3 DNA reads TGTGCCAGCAGCTTCAACAGGGGATTCGCCTATGGCTACACCTTC.

This clonotype was seen a few times. CDR3 in amino acids: CASSPGTGGYIQYF. The DNA of the CDR3 is TGTGCCAGCAGCCCAGGGACAGGGGGCTACATTCAGTACTTC. V is TRBV7-2 and J is TRBJ2-4, with 12 bases that match TRBD1. Germline loops: CDR1 SGHTA, CDR2 FQGNSA. J was trimmed by 8 bases and V by 5 bases; bases with no gene match: 4. The CDR3 sequence is 14 residues long.

The genes are TRBV6-2 or TRBV6-3 and TRBJ2-7, with a tentative D call TRBD1 (6 bases). V was shortened by 9 bases and J by 3 bases, with 9 bases between the two germline ends. Germline V gene data show CDR1 as MNHEY and CDR2 as SVGEGT. The CDR3 runs 11 residues. The CDR3 sequence is CASGQFYEQYF. The DNA of the CDR3 is TGTGCCAGTGGACAGTTCTACGAGCAGTACTTC.

This clonotype came up many times. The chain uses TRBV7-9 and TRBJ2-3; D not certain. The length of the CDR3 is 14 residues. CDR1 and CDR2 from the germline V gene are SEHNR and FQNEAQ (reference sequence). V shed 1 base and J shed 2 bases, with 7 bases lying between them. CDR3 in amino acids: CASSLGSITDTQYF. CDR3 DNA sequence: TGTGCCAGCAGCTTAGGCTCAATCACAGATACGCAGTATTTT.

This chain joins TRBV27 and TRBJ1-2; possible D gene TRBD1, 5 bases. In germline, CDR1 is MNHEY, CDR2 SMNVEV (reference sequence). The CDR3 is 16 residues long. Trimming took off 3 bases at V and 6 bases at J, with 20 bases between the two ends. The CDR3 region is CASSLSSAGLGHGYTF. The CDR3 coding sequence is TGTGCCAGCAGTTTGAGTTCGGCAGGGCTGGGCCATGGCTACACCTTC.

At least ten counts were recorded for this clonotype. The J gene is TRBJ2-1, the V gene TRBV19, with 7 bases identical to TRBD2. After removal of 6 bases from V and 9 bases from J, the junction contained 5 bases not matched to a gene. This CDR3 is 12 amino acids long. Germline CDR1 reads LNHDA; CDR2 reads SQIVND (reference sequence). CDR3 region: CASSIGGSEQFF. Written as DNA, the CDR3 is TGTGCCAGTAGCATCGGGGGGAGTGAGCAGTTCTTC.

This clonotype was observed a few times. The rearrangement links TRBV6-1 to TRBJ1-2; 8 bases align to TRBD1. Germline CDR1 reads MNHNS; CDR2 reads SASEGT. The CDR3 extends over 14 amino acids. V lost 3 bases, J lost 8 bases, and 8 bases stayed unmatched. The CDR3 DNA sequence: TGTGCCAGCAGTGAGGCAGGGGGCCGTCAGGGCTACACCTTC. This translates into CASSEAGGRQGYTF.

This clonotype was observed many times. The chain carries TRBV11-1 and TRBJ2-7; D gene unclear. The CDR3 has 14 residues. V was cut by 5 bases and J by 3 bases, with 14 bases left in between. The germline V gene has CDR1 SGHAT and CDR2 FQDESV (reference sequence). In DNA, the CDR3 is TGTGCCAGCAGCAAAAGGGCGCACCTCTACGAGCAGTACTTC. It translates to CASSKRAHLYEQYF. The variable domain in full, with the rest retrieved from reference TRBV11-1 and TRBJ2-7, is EAEVAQSPRYKITEKSQAVAFWCDPISGHATLYWYRQILGQGPELLVQFQDESVVDDSQLPKDRFSAERLKGVDSTLKIQPAELGDSAMYLCASSKRAHLYEQYFGPGTRLTVT.